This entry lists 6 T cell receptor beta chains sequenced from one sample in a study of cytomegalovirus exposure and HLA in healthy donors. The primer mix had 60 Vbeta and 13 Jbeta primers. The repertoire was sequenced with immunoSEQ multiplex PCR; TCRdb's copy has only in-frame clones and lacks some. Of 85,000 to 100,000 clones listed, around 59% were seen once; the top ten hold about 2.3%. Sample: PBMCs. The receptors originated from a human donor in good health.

The CDR3 region has the DNA TGTGCCAGTACCCCGGACAGGGGGCCGGTAAAACTGTTTTTT. Protein product: CASTPDRGPVKLFF. J is TRBJ1-4 and V is TRBV19, with TRBD1 matching 11 bases. The V gene end was trimmed by 7 bases and the J gene end by 10 bases; junction bases not matched to a gene: 8. CDR3 length: 14 amino acids. Germline lookup yields CDR1 LNHDA and CDR2 SQIVND (reference sequence).

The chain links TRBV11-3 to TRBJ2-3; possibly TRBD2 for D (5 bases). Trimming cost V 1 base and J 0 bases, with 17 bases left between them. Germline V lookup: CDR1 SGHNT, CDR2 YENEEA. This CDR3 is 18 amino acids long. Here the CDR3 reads CASSLVGPGTTSTDTQYF. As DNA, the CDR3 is TGTGCCAGCAGCTTAGTAGGGCCGGGAACTACTAGCACAGATACGCAGTATTTT.

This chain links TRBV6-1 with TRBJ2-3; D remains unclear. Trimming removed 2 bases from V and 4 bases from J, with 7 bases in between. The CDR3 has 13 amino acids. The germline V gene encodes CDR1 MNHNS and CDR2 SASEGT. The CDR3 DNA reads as TGTGCCAGCAGTGAACAAATCCCAGATACGCAGTATTTT. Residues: CASSEQIPDTQYF.

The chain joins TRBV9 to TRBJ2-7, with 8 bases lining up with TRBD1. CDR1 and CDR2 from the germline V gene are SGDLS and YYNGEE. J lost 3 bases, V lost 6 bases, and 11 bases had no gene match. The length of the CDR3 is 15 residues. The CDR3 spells CASTPGRGPFYEQYF. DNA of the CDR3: TGTGCCAGCACCCCGGGCAGGGGGCCTTTCTACGAGCAGTACTTC.

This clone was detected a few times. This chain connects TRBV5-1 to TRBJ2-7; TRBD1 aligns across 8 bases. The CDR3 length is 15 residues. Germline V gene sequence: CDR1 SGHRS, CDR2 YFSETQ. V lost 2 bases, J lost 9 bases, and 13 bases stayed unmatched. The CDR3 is CASSLEFGVTGGQYF. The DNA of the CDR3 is TGCGCCAGCAGCTTAGAATTCGGGGTCACAGGGGGGCAGTACTTC.

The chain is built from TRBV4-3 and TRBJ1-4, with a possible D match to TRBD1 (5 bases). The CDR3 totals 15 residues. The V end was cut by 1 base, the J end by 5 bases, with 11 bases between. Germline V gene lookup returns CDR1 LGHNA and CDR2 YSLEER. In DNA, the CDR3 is TGCGCCAGCAGCCAAGGGTATGGGGGGAATGAAAAACTGTTTTTT. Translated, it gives CASSQGYGGNEKLFF.